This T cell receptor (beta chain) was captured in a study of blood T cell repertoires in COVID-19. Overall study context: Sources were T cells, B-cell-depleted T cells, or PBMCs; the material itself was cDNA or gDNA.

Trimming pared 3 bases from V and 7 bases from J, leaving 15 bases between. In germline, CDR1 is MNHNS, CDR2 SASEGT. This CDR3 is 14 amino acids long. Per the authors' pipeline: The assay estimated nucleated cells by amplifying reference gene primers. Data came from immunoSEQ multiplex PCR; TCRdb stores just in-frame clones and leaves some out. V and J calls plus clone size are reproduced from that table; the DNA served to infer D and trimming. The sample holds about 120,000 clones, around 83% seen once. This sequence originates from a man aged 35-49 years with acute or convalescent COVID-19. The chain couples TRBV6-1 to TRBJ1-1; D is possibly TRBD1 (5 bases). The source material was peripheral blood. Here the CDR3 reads CASSDQTAFFEAFF. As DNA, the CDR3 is TGTGCCAGCAGTGACCAGACAGCCTTCTTTGAAGCTTTCTTT.